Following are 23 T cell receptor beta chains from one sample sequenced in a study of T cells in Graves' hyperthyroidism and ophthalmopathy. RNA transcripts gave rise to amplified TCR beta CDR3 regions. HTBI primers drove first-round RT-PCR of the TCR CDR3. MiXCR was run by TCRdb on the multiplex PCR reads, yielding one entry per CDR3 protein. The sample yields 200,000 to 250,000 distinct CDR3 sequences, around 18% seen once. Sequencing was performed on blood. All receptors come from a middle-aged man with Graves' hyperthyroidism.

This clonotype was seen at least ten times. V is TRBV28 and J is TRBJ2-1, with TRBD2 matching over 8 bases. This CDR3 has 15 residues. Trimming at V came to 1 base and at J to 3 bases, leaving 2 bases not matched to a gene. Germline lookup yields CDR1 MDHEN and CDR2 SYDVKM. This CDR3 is CASSLYSGDYNEQFF. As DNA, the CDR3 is TGTGCCAGCAGTTTATATAGCGGGGACTACAATGAGCAGTTCTTC.

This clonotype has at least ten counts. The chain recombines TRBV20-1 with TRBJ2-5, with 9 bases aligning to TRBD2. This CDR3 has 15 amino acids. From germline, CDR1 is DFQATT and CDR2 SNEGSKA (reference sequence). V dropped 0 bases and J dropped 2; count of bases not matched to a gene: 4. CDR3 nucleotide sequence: TGCAGTGCTAGAGATCGTCTAGCGGGGCAAGAGACCCAGTACTTC. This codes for CSARDRLAGQETQYF.

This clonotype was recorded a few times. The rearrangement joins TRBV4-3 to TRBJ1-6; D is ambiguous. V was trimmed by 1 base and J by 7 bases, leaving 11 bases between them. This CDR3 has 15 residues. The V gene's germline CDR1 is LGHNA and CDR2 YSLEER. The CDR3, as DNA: TGCGCCAGCAGCCAAGTTACCGGGTCCAATTCACCCCTCCACTTT. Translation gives CASSQVTGSNSPLHF.

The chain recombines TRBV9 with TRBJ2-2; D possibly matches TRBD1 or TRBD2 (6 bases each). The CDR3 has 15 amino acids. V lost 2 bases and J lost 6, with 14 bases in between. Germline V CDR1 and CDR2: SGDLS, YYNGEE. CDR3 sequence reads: CASSVAPGGSGELFF. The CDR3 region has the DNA TGTGCCAGCAGCGTGGCACCCGGGGGCTCCGGGGAGCTGTTTTTT.

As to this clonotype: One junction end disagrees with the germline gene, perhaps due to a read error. CDR3 amino acids: CANSFFGNQPQHF. For the CDR3, the DNA is TGTGCCAACAGCTTTTTCGGGAATCAGCCCCAGCATTTT. J is TRBJ1-5 and V is TRBV7-2; D is uncertain. The CDR3 has 13 amino acids. Germline assignment: CDR1 SGHTA and CDR2 FQGNSA.

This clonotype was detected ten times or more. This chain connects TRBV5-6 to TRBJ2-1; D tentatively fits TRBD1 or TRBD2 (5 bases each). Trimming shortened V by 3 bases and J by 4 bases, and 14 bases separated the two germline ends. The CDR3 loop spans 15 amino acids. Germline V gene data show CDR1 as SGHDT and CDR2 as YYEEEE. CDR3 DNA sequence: TGTGCCAGCAGCTCCGGGACCAACACTTACAATGAGCAGTTCTTC. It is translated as CASSSGTNTYNEQFF.

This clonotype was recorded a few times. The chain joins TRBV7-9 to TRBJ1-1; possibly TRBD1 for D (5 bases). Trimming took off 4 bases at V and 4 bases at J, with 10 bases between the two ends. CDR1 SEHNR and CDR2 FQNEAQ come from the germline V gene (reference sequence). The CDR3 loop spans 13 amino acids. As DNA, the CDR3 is TGTGCCAGCAGCTCAGGGTATAGCACTGAAGCTTTCTTT. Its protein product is CASSSGYSTEAFF. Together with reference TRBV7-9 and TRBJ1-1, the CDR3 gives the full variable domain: DTGVSQNPRHKITKRGQNVTFRCDPISEHNRLYWYRQTLGQGPEFLTYFQNEAQLEKSRLLSDRFSAERPKGSFSTLEIQRTEQGDSAMYLCASSSGYSTEAFFGQGTRLTVV.

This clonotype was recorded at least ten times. This CDR3 is CASSRRTDGWNTEAFF. The CDR3 nucleotides read TGTGCCAGCAGCCGCAGGACTGACGGCTGGAACACTGAAGCTTTCTTT. The gene calls are TRBV7-2 and TRBJ1-1; D is unclear. CDR1 and CDR2 from the germline V gene are SGHTA and FQGNSA. With 5 bases removed from V and 1 base from J, the gap between germline ends came to 17 bases. The CDR3 extends over 16 amino acids.

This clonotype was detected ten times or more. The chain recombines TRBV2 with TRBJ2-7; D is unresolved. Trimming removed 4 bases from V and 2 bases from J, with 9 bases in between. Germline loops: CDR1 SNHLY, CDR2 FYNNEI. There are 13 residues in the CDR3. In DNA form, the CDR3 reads TGTGCCAGCAGTGGGACGGTAACCTACGAGCAGTACTTC. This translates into CASSGTVTYEQYF.

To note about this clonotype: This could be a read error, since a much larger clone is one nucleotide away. The CDR3 nucleotides read TGTGCCAGCAGTTTCCGAAGGGCGGCGGGCTATGGCAACACCTTC. It specifies CASSFRRAAGYGNTF. The rearrangement links TRBV27 to TRBJ1-2; D is undetermined. CDR3 length: 15 amino acids. From germline, CDR1 is MNHEY and CDR2 SMNVEV (reference sequence).

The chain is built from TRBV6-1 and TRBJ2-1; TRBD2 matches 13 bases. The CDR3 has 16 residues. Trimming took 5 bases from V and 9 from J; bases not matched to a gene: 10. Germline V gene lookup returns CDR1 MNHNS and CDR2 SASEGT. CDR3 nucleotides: TGTGCCAGCAGTCGTTATACTAGCGGGGGGGCCAGTGAGCAGTTCTTC. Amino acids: CASSRYTSGGASEQFF.

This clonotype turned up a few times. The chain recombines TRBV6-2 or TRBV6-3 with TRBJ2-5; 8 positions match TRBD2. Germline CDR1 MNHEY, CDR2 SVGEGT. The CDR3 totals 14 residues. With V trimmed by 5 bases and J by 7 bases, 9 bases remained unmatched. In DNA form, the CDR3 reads TGTGCCAGCAGTGACACGGCCGCGGGGGGGACCCAGTACTTC. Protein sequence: CASSDTAAGGTQYF.

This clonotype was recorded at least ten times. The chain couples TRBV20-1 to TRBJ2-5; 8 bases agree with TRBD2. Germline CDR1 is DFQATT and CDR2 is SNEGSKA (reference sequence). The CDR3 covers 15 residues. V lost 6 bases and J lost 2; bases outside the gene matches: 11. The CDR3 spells CSADLPTSVQETQYF. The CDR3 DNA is TGCAGTGCCGACCTCCCGACTAGCGTTCAAGAGACCCAGTACTTC.

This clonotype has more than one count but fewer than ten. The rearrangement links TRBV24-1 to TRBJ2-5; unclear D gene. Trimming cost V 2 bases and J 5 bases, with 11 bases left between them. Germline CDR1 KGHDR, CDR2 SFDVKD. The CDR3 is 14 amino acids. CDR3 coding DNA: TGTGCCACCAGTGATTGGGCCTCCGGGGAGACCCAGTACTTC. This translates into CATSDWASGETQYF.

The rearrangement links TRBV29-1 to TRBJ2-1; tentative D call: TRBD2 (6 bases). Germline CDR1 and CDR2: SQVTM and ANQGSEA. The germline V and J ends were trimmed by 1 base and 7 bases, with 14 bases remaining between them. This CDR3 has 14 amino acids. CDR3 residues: CSVEVEAGSNEQFF. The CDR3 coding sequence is TGCAGCGTTGAAGTCGAGGCGGGGTCGAATGAGCAGTTCTTC.

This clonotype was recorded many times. The CDR3 DNA reads as TGTGCCAGCAGTTTAACCTCTGGGGCCAACGTCCTGACTTTC. It encodes CASSLTSGANVLTF. J is TRBJ2-6 and V is TRBV12-3 or TRBV12-4; D gene ambiguous. The CDR3 is 14 amino acids. V was trimmed by 2 bases and J by 0 bases, leaving 2 bases between them.

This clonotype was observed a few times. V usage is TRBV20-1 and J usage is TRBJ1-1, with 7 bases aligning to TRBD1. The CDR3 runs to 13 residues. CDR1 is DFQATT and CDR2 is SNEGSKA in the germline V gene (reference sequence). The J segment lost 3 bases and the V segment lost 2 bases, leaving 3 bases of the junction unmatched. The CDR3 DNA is TGCAGTGCTAGACGACAGGGTGACACTGAAGCTTTCTTT. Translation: CSARRQGDTEAFF.

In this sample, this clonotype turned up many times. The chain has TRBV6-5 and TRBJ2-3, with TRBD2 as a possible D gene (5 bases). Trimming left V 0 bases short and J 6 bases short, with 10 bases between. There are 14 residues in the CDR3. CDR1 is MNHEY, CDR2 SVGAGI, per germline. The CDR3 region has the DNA TGTGCCAGCAGTTACTCGAGTGGCGGGGATACGCAGTATTTT. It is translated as CASSYSSGGDTQYF.

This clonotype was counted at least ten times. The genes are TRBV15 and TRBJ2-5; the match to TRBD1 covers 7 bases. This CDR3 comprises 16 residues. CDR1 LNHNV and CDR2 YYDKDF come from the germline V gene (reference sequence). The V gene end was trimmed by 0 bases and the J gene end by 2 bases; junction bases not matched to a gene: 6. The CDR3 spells CATSRDGAGGQETQYF. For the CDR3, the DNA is TGTGCCACCAGCAGAGACGGGGCAGGGGGTCAAGAGACCCAGTACTTC.

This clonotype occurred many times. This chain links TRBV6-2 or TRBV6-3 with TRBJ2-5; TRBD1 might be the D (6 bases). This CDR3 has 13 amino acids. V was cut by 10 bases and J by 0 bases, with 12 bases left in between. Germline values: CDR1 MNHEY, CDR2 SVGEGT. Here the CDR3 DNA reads TGTGCCACCAAGGACAGTCACCAAGAGACCCAGTACTTC. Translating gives CATKDSHQETQYF.

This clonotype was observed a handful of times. CDR3 DNA: TGTGCCAGCAGTTTAATGGCGGGATCCCTCTACGAGCAGTACTTC. Translation: CASSLMAGSLYEQYF. The chain uses TRBV27 and TRBJ2-7; D is perhaps TRBD2 (6 bases). The CDR3 runs 15 residues. The V end lost 2 bases, the J end lost 3 bases, and 14 bases lay between the germline ends. Per germline, CDR1 MNHEY and CDR2 SMNVEV (reference sequence).

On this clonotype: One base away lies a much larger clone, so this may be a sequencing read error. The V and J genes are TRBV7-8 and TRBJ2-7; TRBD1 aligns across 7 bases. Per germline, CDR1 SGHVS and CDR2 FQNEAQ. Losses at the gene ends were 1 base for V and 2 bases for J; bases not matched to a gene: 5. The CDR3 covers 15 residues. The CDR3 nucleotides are TGTGCCAGCAGCTTAGGACAGGGTTCGACCTACGAGCAGTACTTC. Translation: CASSLGQGSTYEQYF.

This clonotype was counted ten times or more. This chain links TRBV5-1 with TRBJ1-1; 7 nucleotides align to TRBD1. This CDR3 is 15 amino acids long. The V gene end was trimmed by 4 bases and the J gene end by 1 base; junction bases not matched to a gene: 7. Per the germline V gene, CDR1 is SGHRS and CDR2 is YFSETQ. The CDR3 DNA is TGCGCCAGCAGCGCGACAGGGTTGGCGAACACTGAAGCTTTCTTT. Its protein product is CASSATGLANTEAFF.